These T cell receptor beta chains were read from a single sample in a study of cytomegalovirus exposure and HLA in healthy donors. Here immunoSEQ multiplex PCR was the method, and the copy in TCRdb shows in-frame clones only, minus some. Recorded here are approximately 52,000 clones; the top ten clones represent approximately 10%. The sample was PBMCs. The receptors were gathered from a man between 50 and 59 years old in good health and CMV-seropositive. The CDR3 runs from the conserved cysteine through the conserved F or W. The D gene is left open where the match is weak.

TRBV7-9,NA,TRBJ1-4,CASSLAGGQLFF,TGTGCCAGCAGCTTGGCGGGAGGACAACTGTTTTTT
TRBV28,TRBD1,TRBJ1-2,CASSFPGQGLYGYTF,TGTGCCAGCAGTTTCCCGGGACAGGGCCTCTATGGCTACACCTTC
TRBV28,TRBD1,TRBJ1-2,CASSLVSGGNYGYTF,TGTGCCAGCAGTTTAGTCTCAGGGGGAAACTATGGCTACACCTTC
TRBV5-1,NA,TRBJ1-1,CASSLARVNTEAFF,TGCGCCAGCAGCTTGGCCCGGGTGAACACTGAAGCTTTCTTT
TRBV10-3,TRBD2,TRBJ2-5,CAISSGGETQYF,TGTGCCATCAGTAGCGGGGGGGAGACCCAGTACTTC
TRBV19,NA,TRBJ1-2,CASSRGNYGYTF,TGTGCCAGTAGTCGGGGTAACTATGGCTACACCTTC
TRBV9,TRBD2,TRBJ2-1,CASSVGLADNEQFF,TGTGCCAGCAGCGTGGGACTAGCGGACAATGAGCAGTTCTTC
TRBV5-6,NA,TRBJ2-7,CASSLRTPAYEQYF,TGTGCCAGCAGCTTGAGAACACCAGCCTACGAGCAGTACTTC
TRBV7-7,NA,TRBJ2-5,CASSFSMGGPETQYF,TGTGCTAGCAGCTTTTCGATGGGGGGGCCGGAGACCCAGTACTTC
TRBV18,NA,TRBJ2-7,CASSPRTLYEQYF,TGTGCCAGCTCACCAAGGACACTCTACGAGCAGTACTTC
TRBV18,TRBD1,TRBJ2-5,CASSPPDRYQETQYF,TGTGCCAGCTCACCACCGGACAGGTACCAAGAGACCCAGTACTTC
TRBV2,NA,TRBJ1-1,CASSEGIGSSEAFF,TGTGCCAGCAGTGAAGGGATCGGGAGCTCTGAAGCTTTCTTT
TRBV19,TRBD2,TRBJ2-1,CASRGLAGSMDEQFF,TGTGCCAGTAGGGGACTAGCGGGTTCTATGGATGAGCAGTTCTTC
TRBV5-1,TRBD1,TRBJ1-6,CASSLDVGQGSDNSPLHF,TGCGCCAGCAGCTTGGACGTGGGACAGGGGTCCGATAATTCACCCCTCCACTTT
TRBV18,TRBD2,TRBJ2-7,CASSPIKAGAEEQYF,TGTGCCAGCTCGCCTATTAAAGCGGGAGCGGAGGAGCAGTACTTC
TRBV5-6,NA,TRBJ2-7,CASSSSGYEQYF,TGTGCCAGCAGCTCTTCAGGCTACGAGCAGTACTTC
TRBV6-6,TRBD1,TRBJ2-7,CASSSSGTGVHEQYF,TGTGCCAGCAGTAGCTCCGGGACAGGGGTCCACGAGCAGTACTTC
TRBV11-2,TRBD1,TRBJ2-7,CASSPGTGRHEQYF,TGTGCCAGCAGCCCCGGGACAGGGCGCCACGAGCAGTACTTC
TRBV30,NA,TRBJ2-2,CAWKVQGSNTGELFF,TGTGCCTGGAAAGTACAGGGTTCGAACACCGGGGAGCTGTTTTTT